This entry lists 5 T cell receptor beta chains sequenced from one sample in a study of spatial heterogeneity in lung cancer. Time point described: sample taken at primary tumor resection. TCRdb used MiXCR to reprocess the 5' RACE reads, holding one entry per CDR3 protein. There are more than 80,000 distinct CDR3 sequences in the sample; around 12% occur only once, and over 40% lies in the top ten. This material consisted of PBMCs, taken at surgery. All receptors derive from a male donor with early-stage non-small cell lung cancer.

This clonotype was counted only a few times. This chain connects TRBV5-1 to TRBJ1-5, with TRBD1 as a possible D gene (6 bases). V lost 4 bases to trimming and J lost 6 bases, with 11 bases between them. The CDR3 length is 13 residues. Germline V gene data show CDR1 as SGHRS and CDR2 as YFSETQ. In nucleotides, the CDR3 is TGCGCCAGCAGCATCACAGGGACTCAGCCCCAGCATTTT. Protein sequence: CASSITGTQPQHF.

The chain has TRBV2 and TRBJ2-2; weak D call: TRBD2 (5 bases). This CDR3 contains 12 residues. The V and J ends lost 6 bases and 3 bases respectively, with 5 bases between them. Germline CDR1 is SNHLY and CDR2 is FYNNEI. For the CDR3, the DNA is TGTGCCAGCAGGAGGGACACCGGGGAGCTGTTTTTT. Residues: CASRRDTGELFF.

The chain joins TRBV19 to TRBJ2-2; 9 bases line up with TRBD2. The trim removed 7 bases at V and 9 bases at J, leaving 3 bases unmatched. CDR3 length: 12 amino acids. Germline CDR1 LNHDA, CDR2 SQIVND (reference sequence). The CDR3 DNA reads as TGTGCCAGTAACCTAGCGGGAAGGGAGCTGTTTTTT. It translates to CASNLAGRELFF.

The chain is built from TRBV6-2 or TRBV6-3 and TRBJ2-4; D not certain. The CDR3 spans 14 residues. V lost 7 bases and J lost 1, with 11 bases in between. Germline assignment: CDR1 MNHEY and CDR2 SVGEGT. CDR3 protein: CASIPGRAKNIQYF. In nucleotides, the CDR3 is TGTGCCAGCATACCCGGCAGGGCCAAAAACATTCAGTACTTC.

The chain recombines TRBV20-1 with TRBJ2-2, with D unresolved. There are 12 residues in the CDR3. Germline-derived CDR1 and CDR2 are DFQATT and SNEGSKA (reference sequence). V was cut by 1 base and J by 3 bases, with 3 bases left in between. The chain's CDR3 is CSARAYTGELFF. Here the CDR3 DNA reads TGCAGTGCTAGAGCCTACACCGGGGAGCTGTTTTTT.